This is a list of T cell receptor beta chains from one sample in a study of blood T cell repertoires in COVID-19. The table came from immunoSEQ multiplex PCR; TCRdb's copy has only in-frame clones and leaves some out. The table has about 200,000 clones, 87% seen once. The sample was peripheral blood. The receptors were gathered from a man aged 55 to 69 with active or convalescent COVID-19. Both conserved end residues are part of each CDR3. The order of the fields is clone size, V gene, D gene, J gene, CDR3 DNA, CDR3 protein. D genes are given only for firm matches. The size of a clone is reported for some rows only, either as once, few or many, or as a class for expanded clones.

once,TRBV5-4,TRBD2,TRBJ2-5,TGTGCCAGCAGCTCACCGACTAGCGGGGGCCCTCAAGAGACCCAGTACTTC,CASSSPTSGGPQETQYF
once,TRBV5-1,.,TRBJ2-7,TGCGCCAGCAGCTTGGGACGGGACTACGAGCAGTACTTC,CASSLGRDYEQYF
.,TRBV6-5,TRBD1,TRBJ1-2,TGTGCCAGCAGTTACACCGGACAGGGGTACGGCTACACCTTC,CASSYTGQGYGYTF
.,TRBV7-9,.,TRBJ2-5,TGTGCCAGCAGCTTAGTAGGGGAACGAGAGACCCAGTACTTC,CASSLVGERETQYF
.,TRBV9,TRBD1,TRBJ1-6,TGTGCCAGCAGCGGGCAGGGGGCGCATAGCTCCTATAATTCACCCCTCCACTTT,CASSGQGAHSSYNSPLHF
.,TRBV29-1,.,TRBJ1-4,TGCAGCGTTGAGGACAGTTCTTGGAAACTGTTTTTT,CSVEDSSWKLFF
.,TRBV5-1,TRBD1,TRBJ1-1,TGCGCCAGCAGCAGGCAGGGGGGGAACACTGAAGCTTTCTTT,CASSRQGGNTEAFF
few,TRBV4-2,TRBD2,TRBJ2-2,TGTGCCAGCAGCCCTATCCTCGGGAGGGATCGGGTTCCCGGGGAGCTGTTTTTT,CASSPILGRDRVPGELFF
.,TRBV5-8,TRBD1,TRBJ2-5,TGTGCCAGCAGCTTGACTCTCCAAAAGGGGGCAGGGGAGACCCAGTACTTC,CASSLTLQKGAGETQYF
.,TRBV5-4,.,TRBJ2-3,TGTGCCAGCAGCCTGCCCGGGGCAGATACGCAGTATTTT,CASSLPGADTQYF
.,TRBV2,.,TRBJ2-7,TGTGCCAGCCACAGTGTAGGGGCGGGGTACGAGCAGTACTTC,CASHSVGAGYEQYF
.,TRBV2,TRBD1,TRBJ1-1,TGTGCCAGCAGGCGACAGGGGCTGACTGAAGCTTTCTTT,CASRRQGLTEAFF
.,TRBV5-1,.,TRBJ2-5,TGCGCCAGCAGCTTCAGGGGCTTCCAAGAGACCCAGTACTTC,CASSFRGFQETQYF
.,TRBV9,.,TRBJ2-7,TGTGCCAGCAGCGTAGTAGGACTTCCCTACGAGCAGTACTTC,CASSVVGLPYEQYF
.,TRBV3-1/TRBV3-2,.,TRBJ2-7,TGTGCCAGCAGCCAAGGACAGAGAAATAGCGAGCAGTACTTC,CASSQGQRNSEQYF
.,TRBV4-1,.,TRBJ2-2,TGCGCCAGCAGCCAAGATGCTTATGCAGGGCCCGGGGAGCTGTTTTTT,CASSQDAYAGPGELFF
.,TRBV4-1,.,TRBJ2-3,TGCGCCAGCAGCCAAGAGTTGTGGGCTACCCATACGCAGTATTTT,CASSQELWATHTQYF
once,TRBV3-1/TRBV3-2,TRBD2,TRBJ2-2,TGTGCCAGCAGCCATCGAGGGACTAGCGGGGTAGCCGGGGAGCTGTTTTTT,CASSHRGTSGVAGELFF
.,TRBV12-5,TRBD2,TRBJ2-7,TGTGCTAGTGGTTTGCCGCGAGAGGCTAGCGGGGACTCCTACGAGCAGTACTTC,CASGLPREASGDSYEQYF
.,TRBV5-5,TRBD2,TRBJ2-1,TGTGCCAGCAGCTTCAGCGGGGGTGGAGGGTACAATGAGCAGTTCTTC,CASSFSGGGGYNEQFF
.,TRBV19,TRBD2,TRBJ2-5,TGTGCCAGTGGTAGCGGGTTCCAAGAGACCCAGTACTTC,CASGSGFQETQYF
.,TRBV4-2,TRBD1,TRBJ1-1,TGTGCCAGCAGCCAAGAGGCCGGGACAGGGGCTACTGAAGCTTTCTTT,CASSQEAGTGATEAFF